The present T cell receptor (beta chain) was sequenced within a study of T cells after yellow fever vaccination. Findings and caveats of the study: Subsequent booster samples again held most clones from primary vaccination (approximately 95% CD4, 85% to 90% CD8). Across the CD4 and CD8 compartments, a small share of clonotypes was present in both. Sorted repertoires could include abundant contaminating clonotypes from bulk cells.

The V gene lost 1 base and the J gene lost 0 bases, with 7 bases spanning the gap. The CDR3 consists of 14 residues. Per germline, CDR1 MNHNS and CDR2 SASEGT. At least ten counts were recorded for this clonotype. Its matching antigen is unknown. The authors made TCR cDNA by 5'RACE template switching, adding a universal primer site and UMIs. TCRdb re-analysed the 5' RACE reads in MiXCR, keeping a single row per CDR3 protein. This sample carries some 300,000 distinct CDR3 sequences, roughly 9% of them seen once, and the ten largest clones take 3% to 3.5%. This rearrangement joins TRBV6-1 to TRBJ2-7; D unresolved. Sequenced here: CD4+ T cells sorted from PBMCs, sampled 5 days after the yellow fever booster vaccination. The clonotype originates from a man between 18 and 29 years old who received the YFV17D yellow fever vaccine. The CDR3 DNA is TGTGCCAGCAGTGAAGGACCTCGCTCCTACGAGCAGTACTTC. It codes for CASSEGPRSYEQYF.